The T cell receptor beta chain under discussion was sequenced for a study of T cell repertoires in cytomegalovirus infection. Study outcomes and limitations: HLA-C-restricted CMV clonotypes gave the most frequent clonotype in two of eight donors. Totalled public TCR beta family frequency picked out people who carried CMV plus the relevant HLA.

With regard to this clonotype: Its antigen remains unidentified.

TCRdb used MiXCR to reprocess the reads, holding one entry per CDR3 protein. The sample lists hundreds of thousands of distinct CDR3 sequences, 30% to 40% occurring once. The sequence came from a human donor in good health (CMV status not recorded). Some clones in this sample may be carry-over from other donors' samples. Sequences were derived from cultured CD8+ T cells from PBMCs, sampled from culture after CMV antigen stimulation.

The CDR3 DNA reads TGTGCCAGCAGCCTAGGGGTCCTGGGTGAAAAACTGTTTTTT. Encoded protein: CASSLGVLGEKLFF. This chain links TRBV7-6 with TRBJ1-4; possible D gene TRBD1, 5 bases. Trimming removed 5 bases at V and 7 bases at J, with 14 bases between. CDR1 SGHVS and CDR2 FNYEAQ come from the germline V gene. This CDR3 region has 14 residues.